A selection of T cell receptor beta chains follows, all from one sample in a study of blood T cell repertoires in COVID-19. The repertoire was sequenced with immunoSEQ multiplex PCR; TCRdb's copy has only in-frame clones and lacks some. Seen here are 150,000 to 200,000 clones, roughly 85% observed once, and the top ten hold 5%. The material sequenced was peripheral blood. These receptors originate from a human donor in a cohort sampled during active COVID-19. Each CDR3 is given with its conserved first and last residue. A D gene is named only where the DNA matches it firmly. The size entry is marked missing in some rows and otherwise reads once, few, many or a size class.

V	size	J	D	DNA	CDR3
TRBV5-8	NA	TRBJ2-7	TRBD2	TGTGCCAGCAGCTGGACTAGCGGGAGAATCTACGAGCAGTACTTC	CASSWTSGRIYEQYF
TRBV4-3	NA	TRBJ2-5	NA	TGCGCCAGCAGCCAGGCCCCTGGTTCAGGAGGAGAGACCCAGTACTTC	CASSQAPGSGGETQYF
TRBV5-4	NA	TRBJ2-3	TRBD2	TGTGCCAGCAGCATACGAGCGGGAGGGGGGGGAGATACGCAGTATTTT	CASSIRAGGGGDTQYF
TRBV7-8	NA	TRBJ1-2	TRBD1	TGTGCCAGCAGCCCGAGAAGGACAGGGCTTAAGGGCTACACCTTC	CASSPRRTGLKGYTF
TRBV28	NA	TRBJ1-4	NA	TGTGCCAGCAGTCCTGCGACAGGCTCCAATGAAAAACTGTTTTTT	CASSPATGSNEKLFF
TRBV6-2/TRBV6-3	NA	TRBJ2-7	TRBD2	TGTGCCAGCAGTTACGGCGGGGGGACCTACGAGCAGTACTTC	CASSYGGGTYEQYF
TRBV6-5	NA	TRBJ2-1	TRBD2	TGTGCCAGCGGGAGGGGTTACAATGAGCAGTTCTTC	CASGRGYNEQFF
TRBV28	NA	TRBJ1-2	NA	TGTGCCAGCACTAGGACACCAGACTATGGCTACACCTTC	CASTRTPDYGYTF
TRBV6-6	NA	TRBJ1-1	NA	TGTGCCAGCAGTTACGGTGTAGGAGACACTGAAGCTTTCTTT	CASSYGVGDTEAFF
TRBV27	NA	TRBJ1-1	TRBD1	TGTGCCAGCAGTTTACGGGCCAGGGGGCGAAGAAACACTGAAGCTTTCTTT	CASSLRARGRRNTEAFF
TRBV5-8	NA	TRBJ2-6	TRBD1	TGTGCCAGCAGCCCCGGGACAGGGCCCTCTGGGGCCAACGTCCTGACTTTC	CASSPGTGPSGANVLTF
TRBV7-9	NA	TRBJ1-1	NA	TGTGCCAGCAGCTCCCCCCGGAGGACCGATATGAGGAACACTGAAGCTTTCTTT	CASSSPRRTDMRNTEAFF
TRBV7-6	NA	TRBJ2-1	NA	TGTGCCAGCAGCTTAGAGACTAGTATCAATGAGCAGTTCTTC	CASSLETSINEQFF
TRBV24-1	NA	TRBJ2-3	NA	TGTGCCACCAGTGGGGGGCGATACACAGATACGCAGTATTTT	CATSGGRYTDTQYF
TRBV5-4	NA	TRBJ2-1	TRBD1	TGTGCCACCCGACAGGGGTCCTACAATGAGCAGTTCTTC	CATRQGSYNEQFF
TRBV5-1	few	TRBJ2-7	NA	TGCGCCAGCAGCTTTTTGTCAGGCTACGAGCAGTACTTC	CASSFLSGYEQYF
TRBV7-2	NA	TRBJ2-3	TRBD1	TGTGCCAGCAGACGGACAGGGTACGACACATTCACAGATACGCAGTATTTT	CASRRTGYDTFTDTQYF
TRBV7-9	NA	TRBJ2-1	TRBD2	TGTGCCAGCAGCGCCGGAGGACTAGCGGGAGTAGGTAATGAGCAGTTCTTC	CASSAGGLAGVGNEQFF
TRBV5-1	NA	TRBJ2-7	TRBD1	TGCGCCAGCAGCCTTGTGGGACAGGGGGCGTACGAGCAGTACTTC	CASSLVGQGAYEQYF
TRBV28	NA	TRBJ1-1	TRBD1	TGTGCCAGCAGTCCCATGTGGACAGGGTGGGGACCTGAAGCTTTCTTT	CASSPMWTGWGPEAFF
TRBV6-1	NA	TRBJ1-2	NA	TGTGCCAGCAGTGAATCCACAGTCACCTATGGCTACACCTTC	CASSESTVTYGYTF
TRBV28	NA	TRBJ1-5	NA	TGTGCCAGCAGTTTACTGGGTCAGGGGAATCAGCCCCAGCATTTT	CASSLLGQGNQPQHF
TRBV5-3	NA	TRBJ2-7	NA	TGTGCCAGAAGCCTTGAGCGGTACGAGCAGTACTTC	CARSLERYEQYF
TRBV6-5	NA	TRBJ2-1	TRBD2	TGTGCCAGCAATTTAGCGGGGGCCTCCTACAATGAGCAGTTCTTC	CASNLAGASYNEQFF
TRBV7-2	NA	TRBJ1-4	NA	TGTGCCAGCAGCTGGGCTTCAACTAATGAAAAACTGTTTTTT	CASSWASTNEKLFF
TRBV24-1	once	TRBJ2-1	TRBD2	TGTGCCACCAGTGATGTGGGAGGGGTCAATGAGCAGTTCTTC	CATSDVGGVNEQFF
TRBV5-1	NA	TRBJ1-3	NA	TGCGCCAGCAGCCAGGGCCCGAGCTCTGGAAACACCATATATTTT	CASSQGPSSGNTIYF
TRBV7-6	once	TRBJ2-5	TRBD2	TGTGCCAGCAGCTTGGATACTAGCGGGGGGCAAGAAGAGACCCAGTACTTC	CASSLDTSGGQEETQYF
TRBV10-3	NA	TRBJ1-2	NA	TGTGCCATCAGTGAGCCCCAGGGTTTAGACTATGGCTACACCTTC	CAISEPQGLDYGYTF
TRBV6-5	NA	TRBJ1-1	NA	TGTGCCAGCAGTTACGGGCCGGGAGGCACTGAAGCTTTCTTT	CASSYGPGGTEAFF
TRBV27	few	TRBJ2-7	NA	TGTGCCAGCAGCCTCCCCTTCTACGAGCAGTACTTC	CASSLPFYEQYF